The TCR beta chain under discussion was sequenced for a study of identifying expanded T cells in peripheral blood. J gave up 6 bases and V 1 base, and 6 bases lay outside the gene matches. This CDR3 has 15 residues. Germline V gene sequence: CDR1 MGHRA, CDR2 YSYEKL. No infections or other immune events were documented during collection. Points on this clone: Antigen specificity is unknown.

Using immunoSEQ multiplex PCR, the repertoire was profiled, and TCRdb retains in-frame clones only, with some absent. The sample includes around 130,000 clones, around nine tenths seen only once; the top ten take roughly 7.9%. Study-wide findings and caveats: Across healthy donors, higher total template counts meant significantly greater approximately two-week count variance. Over approximately two and four weeks, about 15 and 18 clones changed, versus approximately 1.2 between replicates.

Material: blood. The TCR originated in a person aged 18 to 75 in good health. This chain connects TRBV4-1 to TRBJ2-1, with 7 positions matching TRBD2. CDR3 DNA: TGCGCCAGCAGCCAAGTGGGCAGGGAGGGCAATGAGCAGTTCTTC. It codes for CASSQVGREGNEQFF.